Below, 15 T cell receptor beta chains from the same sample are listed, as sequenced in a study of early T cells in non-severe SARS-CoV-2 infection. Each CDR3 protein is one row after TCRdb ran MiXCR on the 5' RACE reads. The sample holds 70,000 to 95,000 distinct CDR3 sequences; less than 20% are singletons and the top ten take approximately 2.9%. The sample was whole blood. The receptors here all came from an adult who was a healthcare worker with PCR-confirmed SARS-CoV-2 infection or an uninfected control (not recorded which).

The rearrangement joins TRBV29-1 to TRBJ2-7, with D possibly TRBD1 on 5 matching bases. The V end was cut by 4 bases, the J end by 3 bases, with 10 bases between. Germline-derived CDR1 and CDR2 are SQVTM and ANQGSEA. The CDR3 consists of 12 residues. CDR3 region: CSVVGQNYEQYF. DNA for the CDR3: TGCAGCGTTGTGGGGCAGAACTACGAGCAGTACTTC.

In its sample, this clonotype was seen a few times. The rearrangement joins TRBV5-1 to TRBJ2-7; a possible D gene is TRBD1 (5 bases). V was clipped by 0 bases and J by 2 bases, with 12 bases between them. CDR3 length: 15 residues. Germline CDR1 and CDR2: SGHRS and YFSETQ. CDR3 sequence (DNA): TGCGCCAGCAGCTTGGCCACGCAGGGCCCCTACGAGCAGTACTTC. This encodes CASSLATQGPYEQYF.

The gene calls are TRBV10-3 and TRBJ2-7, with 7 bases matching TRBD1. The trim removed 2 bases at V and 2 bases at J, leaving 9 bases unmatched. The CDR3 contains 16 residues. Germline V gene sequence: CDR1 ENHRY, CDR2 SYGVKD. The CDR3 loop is CAISEAGTDVAYEQYF. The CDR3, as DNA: TGTGCCATCAGTGAGGCCGGGACAGACGTCGCCTACGAGCAGTACTTC.

The CDR3 nucleotides read TGTGCCAGCAGTGAATGGGGGTTTCGGAATTCACCCCTCCACTTT. The encoded protein is CASSEWGFRNSPLHF. The gene calls are TRBV25-1 and TRBJ1-6; tentatively, D is TRBD1 (5 bases). The germline V gene encodes CDR1 MGHDK and CDR2 SYGVNS. This CDR3 region has 15 residues. The V end lost 1 base, the J end lost 7 bases, and 11 bases lay between the germline ends.

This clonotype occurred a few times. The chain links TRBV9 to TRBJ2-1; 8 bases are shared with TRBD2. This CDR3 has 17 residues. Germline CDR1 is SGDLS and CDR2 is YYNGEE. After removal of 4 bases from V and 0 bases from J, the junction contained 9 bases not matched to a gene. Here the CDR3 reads CASSPWTSSSSYNEQFF. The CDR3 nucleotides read TGTGCCAGCAGCCCCTGGACTAGCTCAAGCTCCTACAATGAGCAGTTCTTC.

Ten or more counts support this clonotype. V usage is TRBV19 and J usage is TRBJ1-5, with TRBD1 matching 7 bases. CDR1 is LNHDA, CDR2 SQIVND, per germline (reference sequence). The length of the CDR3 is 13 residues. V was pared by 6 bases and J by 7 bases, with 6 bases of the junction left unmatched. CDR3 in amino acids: CASSTGVDQPQHF. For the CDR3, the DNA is TGTGCCAGTAGCACAGGGGTCGACCAGCCCCAGCATTTT.

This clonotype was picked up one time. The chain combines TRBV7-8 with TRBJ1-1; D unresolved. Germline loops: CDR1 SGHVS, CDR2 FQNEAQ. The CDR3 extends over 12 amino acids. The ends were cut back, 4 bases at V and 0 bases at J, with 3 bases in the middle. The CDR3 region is CASSWLNTEAFF. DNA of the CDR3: TGTGCCAGCAGCTGGCTGAACACTGAAGCTTTCTTT. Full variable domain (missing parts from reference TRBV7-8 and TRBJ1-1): GAGVSQSPRYKVAKRGQDVALRCDPISGHVSLFWYQQALGQGPEFLTYFQNEAQLDKSGLPSDRFFAERPEGSVSTLKIQRTQQEDSAVYLCASSWLNTEAFFGQGTRLTVV.

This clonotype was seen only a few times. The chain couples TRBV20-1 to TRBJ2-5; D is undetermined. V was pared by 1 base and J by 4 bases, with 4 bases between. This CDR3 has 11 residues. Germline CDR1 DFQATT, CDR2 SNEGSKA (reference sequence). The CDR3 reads CSARVGETQYF. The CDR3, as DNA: TGCAGTGCTAGAGTCGGAGAGACCCAGTACTTC.

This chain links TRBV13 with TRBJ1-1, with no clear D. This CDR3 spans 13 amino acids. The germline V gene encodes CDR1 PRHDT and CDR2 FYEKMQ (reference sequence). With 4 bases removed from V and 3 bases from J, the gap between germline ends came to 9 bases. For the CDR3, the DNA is TGTGCCAGCAGCTCCTGGATTTACACTGAAGCTTTCTTT. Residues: CASSSWIYTEAFF.

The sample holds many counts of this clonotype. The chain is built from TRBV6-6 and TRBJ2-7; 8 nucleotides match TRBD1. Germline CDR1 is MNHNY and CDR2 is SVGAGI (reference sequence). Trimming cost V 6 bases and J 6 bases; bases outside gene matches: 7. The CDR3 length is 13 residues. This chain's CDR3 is CASSQDRVSEQYF. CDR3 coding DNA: TGTGCCAGCAGCCAGGACAGGGTGAGCGAGCAGTACTTC.

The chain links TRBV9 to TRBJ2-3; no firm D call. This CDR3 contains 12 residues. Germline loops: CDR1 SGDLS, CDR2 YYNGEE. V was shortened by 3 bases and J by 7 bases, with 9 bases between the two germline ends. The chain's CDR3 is CASSGGPYTQYF. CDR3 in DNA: TGTGCCAGCAGCGGGGGTCCTTATACGCAGTATTTT.

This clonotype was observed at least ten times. The CDR3 loop is CASSPSSRGLQGEQYF. The CDR3 DNA reads TGTGCCAGCAGCCCTTCAAGCCGGGGACTACAAGGCGAGCAGTACTTC. The chain is built from TRBV6-6 and TRBJ2-7; 7 bases agree with TRBD2. Germline V lookup: CDR1 MNHNY, CDR2 SVGAGI (reference sequence). CDR3 length equals 16 residues. The V and J ends lost 6 bases and 6 bases, in that order; junction bases with no gene match: 17.

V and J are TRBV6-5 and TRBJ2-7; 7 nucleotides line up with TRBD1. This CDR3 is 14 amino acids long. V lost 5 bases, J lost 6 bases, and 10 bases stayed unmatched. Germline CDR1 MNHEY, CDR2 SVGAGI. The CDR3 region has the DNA TGTGCCAGCAGTACAGACAGGGCCCCTTTCGAGCAGTACTTC. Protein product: CASSTDRAPFEQYF.

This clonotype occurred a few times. CDR3 protein: CASSLAGPTHTIYF. The CDR3 DNA reads TGTGCCAGCAGCTTGGCGGGGCCGACTCACACCATATATTTT. The rearrangement links TRBV5-4 to TRBJ1-3; a possible D gene is TRBD1 (5 bases). The CDR3 is 14 residues long. With 0 bases removed from V and 8 bases from J, the gap between germline ends came to 12 bases. Germline lookup yields CDR1 SGHNT and CDR2 YYREEE (reference sequence).

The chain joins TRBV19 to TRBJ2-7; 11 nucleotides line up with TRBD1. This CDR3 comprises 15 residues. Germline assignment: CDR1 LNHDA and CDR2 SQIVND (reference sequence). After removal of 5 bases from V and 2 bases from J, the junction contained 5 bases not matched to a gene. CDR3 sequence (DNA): TGTGCCAGTAGTCTCCGGACAGGGGGCCCCTACGAGCAGTACTTC. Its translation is CASSLRTGGPYEQYF. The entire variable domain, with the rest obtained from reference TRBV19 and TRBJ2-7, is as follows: DGGITQSPKYLFRKEGQNVTLSCEQNLNHDAMYWYRQDPGQGLRLIYYSQIVNDFQKGDIAEGYSVSREKKESFPLTVTSAQKNPTAFYLCASSLRTGGPYEQYFGPGTRLTVT.